This TCR beta chain was obtained from a study of cytomegalovirus exposure and HLA in healthy donors. Study-wide points: In vitro confirmation showed a few CMV-associated chains to be CMV antigen specific. There were 150 or so TCR beta chains listed as cytomegalovirus-associated. An analysis done earlier found most TCR beta V segments productive about 87% or about 30% of the time. Later, an analysis showed that TCR beta chains associated with HLA were more clonally expanded than others that were equally common.

This clone occurred once. Its cognate antigen is unknown. Germline values: CDR1 SGHRS, CDR2 YFSETQ. The trim removed 4 bases at V and 7 bases at J, leaving 11 bases unmatched. The CDR3 is 17 residues long. The study ran its PCR with 60 Vbeta and 13 Jbeta primers. The protocol was immunoSEQ multiplex PCR, while the TCRdb copy is restricted to in-frame clones and leaves out a portion. This table has about 150,000 clones, more than 80% appearing once. This clonotype was obtained from a man aged 18 to 30 in good health and CMV-seronegative. The sequencing input was PBMCs. The chain couples TRBV5-1 to TRBJ2-1, with 13 positions matching TRBD2. The CDR3 DNA follows: TGCGCCAGCAGCCCTGGACTAGCGGGAGCCGCGGGTAATGAGCAGTTCTTC. Its translation is CASSPGLAGAAGNEQFF.